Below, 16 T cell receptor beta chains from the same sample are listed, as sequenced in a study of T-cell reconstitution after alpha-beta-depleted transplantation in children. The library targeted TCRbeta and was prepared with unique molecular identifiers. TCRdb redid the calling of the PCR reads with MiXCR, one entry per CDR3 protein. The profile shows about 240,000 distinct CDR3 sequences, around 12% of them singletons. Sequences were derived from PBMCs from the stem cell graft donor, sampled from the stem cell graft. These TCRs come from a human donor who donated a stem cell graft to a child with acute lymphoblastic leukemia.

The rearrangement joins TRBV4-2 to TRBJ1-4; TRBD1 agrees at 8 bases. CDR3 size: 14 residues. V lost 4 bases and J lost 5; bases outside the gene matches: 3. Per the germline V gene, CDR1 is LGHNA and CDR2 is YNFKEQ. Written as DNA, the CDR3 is TGTGCCAGCAGCCCGGGACAGGCCAATGAAAAACTGTTTTTT. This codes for CASSPGQANEKLFF.

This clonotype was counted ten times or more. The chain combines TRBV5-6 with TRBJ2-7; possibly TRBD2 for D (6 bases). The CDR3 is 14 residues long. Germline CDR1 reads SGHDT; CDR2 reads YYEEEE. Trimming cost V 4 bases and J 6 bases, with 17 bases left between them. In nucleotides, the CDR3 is TGTGCCAGCAGCCCTTCAGGAGGGAAGGGCGAGCAGTACTTC. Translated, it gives CASSPSGGKGEQYF. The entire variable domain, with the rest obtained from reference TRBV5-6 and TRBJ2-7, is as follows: DAGVTQSPTHLIKTRGQQVTLRCSPKSGHDTVSWYQQALGQGPQFIFQYYEEEERQRGNFPDRFSGHQFPNYSSELNVNALLLGDSALYLCASSPSGGKGEQYFGPGTRLTVT.

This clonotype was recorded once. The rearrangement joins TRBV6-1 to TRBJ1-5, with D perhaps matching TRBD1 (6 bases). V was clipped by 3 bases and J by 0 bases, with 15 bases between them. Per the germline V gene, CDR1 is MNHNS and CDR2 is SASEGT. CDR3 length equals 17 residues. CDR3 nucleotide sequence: TGTGCCAGCAGTGATCCCTGGACAGAGAATAGCAATCAGCCCCAGCATTTT. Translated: CASSDPWTENSNQPQHF.

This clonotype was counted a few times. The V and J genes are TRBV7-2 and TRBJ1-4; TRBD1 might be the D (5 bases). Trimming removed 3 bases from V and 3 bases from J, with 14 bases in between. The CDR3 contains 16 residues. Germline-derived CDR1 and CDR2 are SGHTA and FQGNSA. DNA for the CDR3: TGTGCCAGCAGCTTGGGCCGACAGCGGGCTAATGAAAAACTGTTTTTT. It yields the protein CASSLGRQRANEKLFF.

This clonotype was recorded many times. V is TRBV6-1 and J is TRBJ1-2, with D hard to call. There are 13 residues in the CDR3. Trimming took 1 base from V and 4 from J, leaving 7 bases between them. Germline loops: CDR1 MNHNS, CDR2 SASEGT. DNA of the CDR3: TGTGCCAGCAGTGAAGGGGATCTCTATGGCTACACCTTC. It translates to CASSEGDLYGYTF.

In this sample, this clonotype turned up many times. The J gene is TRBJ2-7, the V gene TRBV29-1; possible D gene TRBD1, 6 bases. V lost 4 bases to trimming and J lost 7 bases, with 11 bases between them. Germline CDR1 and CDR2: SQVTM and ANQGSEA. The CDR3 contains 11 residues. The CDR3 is CSVGTGTEQYF. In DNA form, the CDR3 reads TGCAGCGTTGGAACCGGGACAGAGCAGTACTTC.

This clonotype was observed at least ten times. The DNA of the CDR3 is TGTGCCAGCAGCTTAGCGTTAGCGGACTACGAGCAGTACTTC. It translates to CASSLALADYEQYF. V usage is TRBV7-9 and J usage is TRBJ2-7; perhaps TRBD2 as D (6 bases). V was cut by 0 bases and J by 3 bases, with 9 bases left in between. There are 14 residues in the CDR3. Germline V gene lookup returns CDR1 SEHNR and CDR2 FQNEAQ (reference sequence).

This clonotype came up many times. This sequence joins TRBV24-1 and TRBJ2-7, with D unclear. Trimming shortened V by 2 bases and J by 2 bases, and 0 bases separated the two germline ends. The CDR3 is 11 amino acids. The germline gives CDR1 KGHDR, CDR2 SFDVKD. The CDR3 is CATSDSYEQYF. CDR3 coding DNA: TGTGCCACCAGTGATTCCTACGAGCAGTACTTC.

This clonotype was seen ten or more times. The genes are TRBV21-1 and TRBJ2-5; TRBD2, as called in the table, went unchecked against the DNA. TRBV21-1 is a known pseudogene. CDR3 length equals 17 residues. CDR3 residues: CASSKERGLAYQETQYF. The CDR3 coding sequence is TGTGCCAGCAGCAAAGAGAGGGGCCTGGCGTACCAAGAGACCCAGTACTTC.

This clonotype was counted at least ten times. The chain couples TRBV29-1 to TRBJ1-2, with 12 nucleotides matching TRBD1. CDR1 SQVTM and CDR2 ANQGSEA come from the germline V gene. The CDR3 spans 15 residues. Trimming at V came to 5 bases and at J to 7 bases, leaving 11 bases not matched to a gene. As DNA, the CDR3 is TGCAGCGTTAGACTTGAGGGGACAGGGGGCGGTGGCTACACCTTC. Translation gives CSVRLEGTGGGGYTF.

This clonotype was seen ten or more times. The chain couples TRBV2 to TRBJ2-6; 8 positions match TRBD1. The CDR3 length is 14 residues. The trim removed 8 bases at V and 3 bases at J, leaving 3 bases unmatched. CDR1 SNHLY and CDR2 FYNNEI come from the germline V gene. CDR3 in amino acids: CASWTGFGANVLTF. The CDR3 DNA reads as TGTGCCAGCTGGACAGGGTTTGGGGCCAACGTCCTGACTTTC. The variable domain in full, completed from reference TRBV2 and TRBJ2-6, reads EPEVTQTPSHQVTQMGQEVILRCVPISNHLYFYWYRQILGQKVEFLVSFYNNEISEKSEIFDDQFSVERPDGSNFTLKIRSTKLEDSAMYFCASWTGFGANVLTFGAGSRLTVL.

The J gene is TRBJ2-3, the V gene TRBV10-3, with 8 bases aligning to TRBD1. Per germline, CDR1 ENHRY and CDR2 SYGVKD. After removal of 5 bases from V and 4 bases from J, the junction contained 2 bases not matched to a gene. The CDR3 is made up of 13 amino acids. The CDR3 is CAISSGGPDTQYF. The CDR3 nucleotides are TGTGCCATCAGTTCAGGGGGCCCAGATACGCAGTATTTT.

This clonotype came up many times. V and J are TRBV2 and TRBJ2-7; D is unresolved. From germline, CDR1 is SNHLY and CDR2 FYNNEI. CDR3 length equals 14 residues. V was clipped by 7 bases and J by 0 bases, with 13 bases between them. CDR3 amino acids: CASTNGRSSYEQYF. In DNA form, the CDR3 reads TGTGCCAGCACCAATGGGCGGAGCTCCTACGAGCAGTACTTC.

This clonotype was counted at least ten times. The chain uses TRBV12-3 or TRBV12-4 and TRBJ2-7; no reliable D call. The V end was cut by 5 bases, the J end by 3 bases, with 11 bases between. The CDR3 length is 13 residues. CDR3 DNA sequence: TGTGCCAGCAGTCCTGACGGGTACTACGAGCAGTACTTC. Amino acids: CASSPDGYYEQYF.

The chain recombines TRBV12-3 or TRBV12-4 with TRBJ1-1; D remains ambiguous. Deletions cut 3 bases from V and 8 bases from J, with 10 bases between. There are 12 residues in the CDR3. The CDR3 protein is CASSFWVPEAFF. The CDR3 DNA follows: TGTGCCAGCAGTTTTTGGGTCCCCGAAGCTTTCTTT.

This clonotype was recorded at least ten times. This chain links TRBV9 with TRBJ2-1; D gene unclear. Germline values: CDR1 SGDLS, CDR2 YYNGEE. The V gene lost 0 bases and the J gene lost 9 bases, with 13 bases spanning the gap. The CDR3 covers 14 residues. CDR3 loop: CASSVVSRGFEQFF. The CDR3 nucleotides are TGTGCCAGCAGCGTAGTCTCCCGTGGGTTTGAGCAGTTCTTC.